The next 20 T cell receptor beta chains were all read from a single sample in a study of cytotoxic CD8 clonotypes in ibrutinib-treated CLL. Using immunoSEQ multiplex PCR, the repertoire was profiled, and TCRdb retains in-frame clones only, with some absent. The table includes 300,000 or so clones, under 70% detected once. Source: PBMCs, taken after 36 months of ibrutinib treatment. The receptor set was obtained from a human donor with chronic lymphocytic leukemia.

This sequence joins TRBV5-1 and TRBJ2-1, with D maybe TRBD2 (6 bases). The germline CDR1 and CDR2 sequences are SGHRS and YFSETQ. V was trimmed by 2 bases and J by 13 bases, leaving 13 bases between them. The CDR3 consists of 12 residues. The CDR3 loop reads CASSFAGTSQFF. The CDR3, as DNA: TGCGCCAGCAGCTTTGCGGGGACGAGTCAGTTCTTC.

The chain links TRBV28 to TRBJ2-4; 12 bases line up with TRBD1. Germline CDR1 is MDHEN and CDR2 is SYDVKM. V lost 5 bases and J lost 0; bases outside the gene matches: 11. This CDR3 is built from 19 residues. The CDR3 sequence: CASSPRWDRGRVAKNIQYF. CDR3 DNA sequence: TGTGCCAGCAGTCCCCGATGGGACAGGGGGCGCGTAGCCAAAAACATTCAGTACTTC. The full variable domain, in which reference TRBV28 and TRBJ2-4 provide the parts outside the CDR3, is DVKVTQSSRYLVKRTGEKVFLECVQDMDHENMFWYRQDPGLGLRLIYFSYDVKMKEKGDIPEGYSVSREKKERFSLILESASTNQTSMYLCASSPRWDRGRVAKNIQYFGAGTRLSVL.

The V and J genes are TRBV9 and TRBJ2-3; 7 bases are shared with TRBD2. V lost 6 bases, J lost 4 bases, and 11 bases stayed unmatched. Germline V lookup: CDR1 SGDLS, CDR2 YYNGEE. This CDR3 has 15 residues. As DNA, the CDR3 is TGTGCCAGCACCTTGGGCGGGAGTGGGTCAGATACGCAGTATTTT. It is translated as CASTLGGSGSDTQYF.

This clone was seen a few times. V gene TRBV5-4 combines with J gene TRBJ1-6; 9 bases map to TRBD1. The CDR3 totals 13 residues. Germline CDR1 SGHNT, CDR2 YYREEE (reference sequence). V gave up 6 bases and J gave up 9 bases; unmatched junction bases: 4. CDR3: CASTGTGSSPLHF. The CDR3 region has the DNA TGTGCCAGCACAGGGACAGGGTCTTCACCCCTCCACTTT.

V usage is TRBV29-1 and J usage is TRBJ2-6; 7 bases fit TRBD1. Per the germline V gene, CDR1 is SQVTM and CDR2 is ANQGSEA. J was trimmed by 0 bases and V by 6 bases; bases with no gene match: 5. CDR3 size: 15 residues. DNA of the CDR3: TGCAGCGTGGACAGGTCAGACTCTGGGGCCAACGTCCTGACTTTC. Translated: CSVDRSDSGANVLTF. The variable domain in full, with the rest retrieved from reference TRBV29-1 and TRBJ2-6, is SAVISQKPSRDICQRGTSLTIQCQVDSQVTMMFWYRQQPGQSLTLIATANQGSEATYESGFVIDKFPISRPNLTFSTLTVSNMSPEDSSIYLCSVDRSDSGANVLTFGAGSRLTVL.

This chain joins TRBV6-1 and TRBJ1-5, with no clear D. CDR1 MNHNS and CDR2 SASEGT come from the germline V gene. The CDR3 consists of 14 residues. V lost 2 bases to trimming and J lost 5 bases, with 10 bases between them. CDR3 sequence (DNA): TGTGCCAGCAGTGAAATGGGCGGAGATCAGCCCCAGCATTTT. Residues: CASSEMGGDQPQHF.

The V gene is TRBV29-1, the J gene TRBJ2-3, with 10 bases matching TRBD2. The CDR3 is 16 amino acids. Trimming at V came to 7 bases and at J to 3 bases, leaving 13 bases not matched to a gene. Germline CDR1 is SQVTM and CDR2 is ANQGSEA. In DNA form, the CDR3 reads TGCAGCGCTGACCCTTCGAGCGGGAGGGGAACAGATACGCAGTATTTT. Encoded protein: CSADPSSGRGTDTQYF.

This clone was observed once. This chain connects TRBV10-1 to TRBJ2-7; TRBD1 aligns across 9 bases. Unmatched junction bases numbered 11, after V lost 3 bases and J lost 5 bases. Looked up from germline, CDR1 is WNHNN and CDR2 is SYGVQD (reference sequence). The CDR3 covers 16 residues. The DNA of the CDR3 is TGCGCCAGCAGTGATTTGCGTCGGGACAGGGTCCACGAGCAGTACTTC. It is translated as CASSDLRRDRVHEQYF.

The J gene is TRBJ1-6, the V gene TRBV7-3, with 8 bases fitting TRBD1. From germline, CDR1 is SGHTA and CDR2 FQGTGA. The CDR3 totals 17 residues. Germline trimming cut 1 base from V and 4 bases from J; bases unmatched to any gene: 6. As DNA, the CDR3 is TGTGCCAGCAGCTTAAAGTGGGACAGGTCTTATAATTCACCCCTCCACTTT. Protein: CASSLKWDRSYNSPLHF.

The chain links TRBV27 to TRBJ2-2; 8 nucleotides align to TRBD2. CDR3 length equals 15 residues. Germline CDR1 MNHEY, CDR2 SMNVEV (reference sequence). J lost 4 bases, V lost 4 bases, and 5 bases had no gene match. CDR3 protein: CASSSAGVGTGELFF. The CDR3 bases are TGTGCCAGCAGTTCAGCGGGAGTCGGCACCGGGGAGCTGTTTTTT.

The chain recombines TRBV7-2 with TRBJ2-7, with 10 bases identical to TRBD1. V shed 0 bases, J shed 1 base, and the junction held 18 bases outside the gene matches. This CDR3 has 21 residues. Germline CDR1 reads SGHTA; CDR2 reads FQGNSA. The CDR3 DNA reads as TGTGCCAGCAGCTTAGCGCCTAGCACCTCGCACTGGACAGGGGGTTCCTACGAGCAGTACTTC. Amino acid sequence: CASSLAPSTSHWTGGSYEQYF.

This clone came up once. The chain is built from TRBV25-1 and TRBJ2-7; perhaps D is TRBD1 or TRBD2 (5 bases each). Per the germline V gene, CDR1 is MGHDK and CDR2 is SYGVNS. The germline V and J ends were trimmed by 3 bases and 4 bases, with 13 bases remaining between them. CDR3 size: 14 residues. The CDR3 sequence is CASSDVGRSYEQYF. CDR3 nucleotides: TGTGCCAGCAGTGATGTGGGACGGTCGTACGAGCAGTACTTC.

The chain combines TRBV5-1 with TRBJ2-7; possible D gene TRBD1, 6 bases. Trimming took off 5 bases at V and 4 bases at J, with 13 bases between the two ends. The CDR3 has 13 amino acids. Germline V lookup: CDR1 SGHRS, CDR2 YFSETQ. The CDR3 nucleotides are TGCGCCAGCAGTTACGGGACACCTTACGAGCAGTACTTC. Its protein product is CASSYGTPYEQYF.

The chain combines TRBV7-6 with TRBJ2-7, with TRBD1 matching 9 bases. CDR1 and CDR2 (germline): SGHVS, FNYEAQ. V shed 1 base and J 3 bases; nucleotides not matched to a gene: 1. CDR3 size: 14 residues. The CDR3 DNA reads TGTGCCAGCAGCTTAGAGGACAGGGGCTACGAGCAGTACTTC. The encoded protein is CASSLEDRGYEQYF.

This chain connects TRBV6-4 to TRBJ1-5; 8 positions agree with TRBD1. Trimming removed 0 bases from V and 4 bases from J; junction bases left unmatched: 5. This CDR3 is 16 amino acids long. Germline V gene sequence: CDR1 MRHNA, CDR2 SNTAGT. CDR3 in amino acids: CASSDSETGANQPQHF. CDR3 sequence (DNA): TGTGCCAGCAGTGACTCAGAGACAGGGGCGAATCAGCCCCAGCATTTT.

V and J are TRBV10-3 and TRBJ2-7; unclear D gene. Trimming pared 0 bases from V and 2 bases from J, leaving 8 bases between. This CDR3 is 14 amino acids long. Germline V gene sequence: CDR1 ENHRY, CDR2 SYGVKD. CDR3 coding DNA: TGTGCCATCAGTGAGTCTCCAGACCCCTACGAGCAGTACTTC. Its protein product is CAISESPDPYEQYF.

The J gene is TRBJ1-2, the V gene TRBV6-5; D not resolved. Trimming cost V 7 bases and J 1 base, with 4 bases left between them. CDR1 and CDR2 from the germline V gene are MNHEY and SVGAGI. The CDR3 runs to 11 residues. The DNA of the CDR3 is TGTGCCAGCAAATATAACTATGGCTACACCTTC. Translation gives CASKYNYGYTF.

V is TRBV7-6 and J is TRBJ1-2; D is perhaps TRBD1 (6 bases). CDR1 and CDR2 from the germline V gene are SGHVS and FNYEAQ. Trimming shortened V by 4 bases and J by 7 bases, and 22 bases separated the two germline ends. The CDR3 extends over 16 amino acids. The CDR3 is CASSSSGLRGFRGYTF. Here the CDR3 DNA reads TGTGCCAGCAGCTCAAGCGGCCTGAGGGGGTTCCGTGGCTACACCTTC.

This chain uses TRBV12-5 with TRBJ1-2; D may be TRBD1 (6 bases). The CDR3 has 15 residues. Trimming cost V 5 bases and J 3 bases, with 16 bases left between them. The germline V gene encodes CDR1 LGHNT and CDR2 FRNRAP. This chain's CDR3 is CASGPGGGGDYGYTF. The CDR3 bases are TGTGCTAGTGGTCCCGGAGGGGGGGGCGACTATGGCTACACCTTC.

This clone was counted only a few times. The rearrangement uses TRBV5-1 and TRBJ1-5; D is perhaps TRBD1 (5 bases). The CDR3 has 15 residues. The germline V gene has CDR1 SGHRS and CDR2 YFSETQ. The V end lost 0 bases, the J end lost 4 bases, and 11 bases lay between the germline ends. CDR3 sequence reads: CASSLAGGSNQPQHF. CDR3 in DNA: TGCGCCAGCAGCTTGGCTGGGGGAAGTAATCAGCCCCAGCATTTT.